These 28 T cell receptor beta chains originate from one sample sequenced in a study of monozygotic twins with inflammatory bowel disease. After re-calling the 5' RACE reads, TCRdb lists one entry per CDR3 protein, DNA absent. The listing contains 300,000 to 350,000 distinct CDR3 sequences. Sequencing was done on a sample of blood. The receptors were sampled from a human donor with ulcerative colitis or Crohn's disease, or a healthy co-twin of an affected twin (not recorded which).

The chain carries TRBV4-3 and TRBJ1-2; no DNA is available, so the TRBD1 call from TCRdb remains unchecked. The CDR3 consists of 13 residues. The V gene's germline CDR1 is LGHNA and CDR2 YSLEER. The CDR3 here is CASSQSRDYGYTF.

The chain links TRBV6-5 to TRBJ2-2. Looked up from germline, CDR1 is MNHEY and CDR2 is SVGAGI. This CDR3 region has 13 residues. CDR3: CASSYDIRGELFF.

The chain joins TRBV5-1 to TRBJ2-6. The CDR3 has 13 amino acids. The germline gives CDR1 SGHRS, CDR2 YFSETQ. CDR3 in amino acids: CASKNEGANVLTF.

The J gene is TRBJ2-5, the V gene TRBV28; lacking DNA, the TRBD1 call made by TCRdb goes unchecked. CDR1 MDHEN and CDR2 SYDVKM come from the germline V gene. This CDR3 contains 16 residues. The CDR3 reads CASSLGGQGIRETQYF. Supplemented by reference TRBV28 and TRBJ2-5, the full variable domain reads DVKVTQSSRYLVKRTGEKVFLECVQDMDHENMFWYRQDPGLGLRLIYFSYDVKMKEKGDIPEGYSVSREKKERFSLILESASTNQTSMYLCASSLGGQGIRETQYFGPGTRLLVL.

The V and J genes are TRBV2 and TRBJ1-5. Germline CDR1 SNHLY, CDR2 FYNNEI. The CDR3 consists of 13 residues. This chain's CDR3 is CASSDEPLKPQHF.

The chain couples TRBV6-2 or TRBV6-3 to TRBJ1-5. CDR1 and CDR2 (germline): MNHEY, SVGEGT. CDR3 size: 14 residues. CDR3 region: CASSYSWELEPQHF.

The genes are TRBV19 and TRBJ2-7. The germline V gene has CDR1 LNHDA and CDR2 SQIVND (reference sequence). The CDR3 length is 13 residues. The CDR3 spells CASSNPGSYEQYF.

V and J are TRBV20-1 and TRBJ2-5; TCRdb designates TRBD1, a call that cannot be tested without DNA. Germline CDR1 and CDR2: DFQATT and SNEGSKA (reference sequence). This CDR3 contains 17 residues. The CDR3 loop is CSAPHYRRDRVGETQYF.

The chain has TRBV3-1 and TRBJ2-1. Germline values: CDR1 LGHDT, CDR2 YNNKEL (reference sequence). CDR3 length: 11 residues. The CDR3 loop is CASSHTGNEFF.

The CDR3 sequence: CASSRDSATNEKLFF. The chain couples TRBV18 to TRBJ1-4; TCRdb picks TRBD1, but there is no DNA to check that call. From germline, CDR1 is KGHSH and CDR2 LQKENI. This CDR3 region has 15 residues.

The CDR3 protein is CASSLGGRFGVTF. The chain links TRBV7-9 to TRBJ1-2. CDR1 and CDR2 (germline): SEHNR, FQNEAQ (reference sequence). The CDR3 has 13 residues.

J is TRBJ1-6 and V is TRBV11-2. The CDR3 runs 11 residues. Germline loops: CDR1 SGHAT, CDR2 FQNNGV. CDR3 sequence reads: CASSYNSPLHF.

V is TRBV19 and J is TRBJ2-1; TCRdb's D call of TRBD1 is untestable without DNA. Germline CDR1 and CDR2: LNHDA and SQIVND (reference sequence). This CDR3 spans 16 amino acids. CDR3 sequence: CASSPRAGAGYNEQFF.

This sequence joins TRBV24-1 and TRBJ2-2. CDR1 and CDR2 from the germline V gene are KGHDR and SFDVKD. This CDR3 is 14 amino acids long. The CDR3 protein is CATSLQNEPRELFF.

The chain uses TRBV5-1 and TRBJ2-6; TCRdb proposes TRBD1, but this gene call is untestable without DNA. Germline values: CDR1 SGHRS, CDR2 YFSETQ. The CDR3 contains 21 residues. The CDR3 protein is CASSLILQGTGAPSGANVLTF.

The chain uses TRBV6-5 and TRBJ2-7; TCRdb's D gene call, TRBD1, goes unchecked for lack of DNA. This CDR3 contains 16 residues. The germline V gene has CDR1 MNHEY and CDR2 SVGAGI. The CDR3 sequence: CASSYQQGRSTYEQYF.

V and J are TRBV27 and TRBJ2-5; TCRdb picks TRBD1, but there is no DNA to check that call. Germline CDR1 is MNHEY and CDR2 is SMNVEV (reference sequence). The CDR3 loop spans 15 amino acids. The chain's CDR3 is CASSRAGNHQETQYF.

The chain links TRBV4-1 to TRBJ1-2. The germline gives CDR1 MGHRA, CDR2 YSYEKL. The CDR3 consists of 14 residues. CDR3: CASSQGDTIYGYTF.

The chain recombines TRBV18 with TRBJ1-2. The CDR3 length is 16 residues. The germline V gene has CDR1 KGHSH and CDR2 LQKENI. This CDR3 is CASSPGGFVSLNGYTF. Together with reference TRBV18 and TRBJ1-2, the CDR3 gives the full variable domain: NAGVMQNPRHLVRRRGQEARLRCSPMKGHSHVYWYRQLPEEGLKFMVYLQKENIIDESGMPKERFSAEFPKEGPSILRIQQVVRGDSAAYFCASSPGGFVSLNGYTFGSGTRLTVV.

The chain recombines TRBV10-3 with TRBJ2-7. The CDR3 covers 12 residues. Germline-derived CDR1 and CDR2 are ENHRY and SYGVKD. The CDR3 region is CAISESGHEQYF.

V usage is TRBV4-1 and J usage is TRBJ2-7; TCRdb returns TRBD2, unconfirmable since there is no DNA. The CDR3 runs 16 residues. Germline V lookup: CDR1 MGHRA, CDR2 YSYEKL. CDR3: CASSQEVSGSSYEQYF.

The genes are TRBV5-1 and TRBJ2-1; TCRdb designates TRBD1, a call that cannot be tested without DNA. The CDR3 spans 16 residues. In germline, CDR1 is SGHRS, CDR2 YFSETQ. CDR3: CASSSRTGNSYNEQFF.

This chain links TRBV6-5 with TRBJ2-2; the TCRdb call, TRBD1, lacks DNA for checking. The CDR3 runs to 16 residues. The germline V gene has CDR1 MNHEY and CDR2 SVGAGI. The CDR3 is CASSSKGGLTTGELFF.

J is TRBJ1-1 and V is TRBV5-1; there is no DNA to check the TCRdb D call of TRBD1. Germline V gene data show CDR1 as SGHRS and CDR2 as YFSETQ. The CDR3 consists of 13 residues. CDR3 region: CASSPGDGVEAFF.

This chain connects TRBV5-5 to TRBJ2-7; TCRdb designates TRBD1, a call that cannot be tested without DNA. Germline V gene lookup returns CDR1 SGHKS and CDR2 YYEKEE (reference sequence). The length of the CDR3 is 13 residues. The CDR3 is CASTRDLSYEQYF.

CDR3 sequence reads: CSARGQGGELFF. V gene TRBV20-1 combines with J gene TRBJ2-2; TCRdb's assignment of TRBD1 cannot be checked, as there is no DNA. There are 12 residues in the CDR3. CDR1 is DFQATT and CDR2 is SNEGSKA in the germline V gene (reference sequence).

This sequence joins TRBV20-1 and TRBJ2-4; checking the TCRdb D call of TRBD2 is not possible without DNA. This CDR3 is built from 19 residues. From germline, CDR1 is DFQATT and CDR2 SNEGSKA (reference sequence). This CDR3 reads CSARRQGTSGGLAKNIQYF.

This chain connects TRBV11-2 to TRBJ2-1; there is no DNA to check the TCRdb D call of TRBD1. This CDR3 has 16 amino acids. CDR1 is SGHAT and CDR2 is FQNNGV in the germline V gene. This chain's CDR3 is CASSLSRRGLRNEQFF.